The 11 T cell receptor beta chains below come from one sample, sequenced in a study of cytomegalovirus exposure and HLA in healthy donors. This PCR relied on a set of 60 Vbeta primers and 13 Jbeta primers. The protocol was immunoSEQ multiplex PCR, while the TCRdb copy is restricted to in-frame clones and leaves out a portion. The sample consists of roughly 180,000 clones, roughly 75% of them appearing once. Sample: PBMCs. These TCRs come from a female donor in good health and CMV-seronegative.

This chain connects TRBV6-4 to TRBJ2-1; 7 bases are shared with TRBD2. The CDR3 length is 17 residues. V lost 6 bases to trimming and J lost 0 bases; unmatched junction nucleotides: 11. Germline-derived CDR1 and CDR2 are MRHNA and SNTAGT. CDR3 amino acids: CASRERGDGLSYNEQFF. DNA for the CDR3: TGTGCCAGCAGGGAACGGGGGGACGGACTCTCCTACAATGAGCAGTTCTTC.

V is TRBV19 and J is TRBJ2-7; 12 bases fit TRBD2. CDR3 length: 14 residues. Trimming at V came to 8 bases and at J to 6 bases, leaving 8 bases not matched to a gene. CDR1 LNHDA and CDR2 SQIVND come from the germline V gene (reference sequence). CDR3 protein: CASSRLAGALEQYF. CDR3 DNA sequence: TGTGCCAGTTCCAGACTAGCGGGAGCTCTCGAGCAGTACTTC.

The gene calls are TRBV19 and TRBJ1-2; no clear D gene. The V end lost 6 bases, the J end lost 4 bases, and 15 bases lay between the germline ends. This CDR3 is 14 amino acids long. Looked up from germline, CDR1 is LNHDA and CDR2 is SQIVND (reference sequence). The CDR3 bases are TGTGCCAGTAGCCCGACTAGGCAGCTCTATGGCTACACCTTC. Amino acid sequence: CASSPTRQLYGYTF.

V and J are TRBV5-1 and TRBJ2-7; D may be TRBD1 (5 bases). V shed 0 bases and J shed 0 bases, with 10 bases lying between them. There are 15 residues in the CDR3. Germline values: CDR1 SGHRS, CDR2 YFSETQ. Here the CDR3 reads CASSLGQSSSYEQYF. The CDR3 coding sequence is TGCGCCAGCAGCTTGGGACAGAGCAGCTCCTACGAGCAGTACTTC.

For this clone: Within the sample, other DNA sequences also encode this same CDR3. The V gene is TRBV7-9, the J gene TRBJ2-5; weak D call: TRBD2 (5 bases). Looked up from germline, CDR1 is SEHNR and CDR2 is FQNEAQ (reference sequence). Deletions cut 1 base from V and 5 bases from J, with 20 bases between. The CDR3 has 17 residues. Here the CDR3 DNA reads TGTGCCAGCAGCTTAGAAGGGATGAACCGTAGGAGGGAGACCCAGTACTTC. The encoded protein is CASSLEGMNRRRETQYF.

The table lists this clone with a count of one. The CDR3 spells CSARTSGSIGELFF. For the CDR3, the DNA is TGCAGCGCCAGGACTAGCGGGAGTATCGGGGAGCTGTTTTTT. The gene calls are TRBV29-1 and TRBJ2-2; 13 positions agree with TRBD2. The CDR3 is 14 amino acids. Germline V gene lookup returns CDR1 SQVTM and CDR2 ANQGSEA. V lost 7 bases to trimming and J lost 7 bases; unmatched junction nucleotides: 6.

The CDR3 here is CAWSLRLAPPETQYF. The CDR3, as DNA: TGTGCCTGGAGTCTGCGACTAGCCCCACCCGAGACCCAGTACTTC. The V call is TRBV30, the J call TRBJ2-5; 7 bases are a match to TRBD2. CDR3 size: 15 residues. CDR1 is GTSNPN and CDR2 is SVGIG in the germline V gene (reference sequence). V dropped 2 bases and J dropped 5; count of bases not matched to a gene: 11. Full variable domain (missing parts from reference TRBV30 and TRBJ2-5): SQTIHQWPATLVQPVGSPLSLECTVEGTSNPNLYWYRQAAGRGLQLLFYSVGIGQISSEVPQNLSASRPQDRQFILSSKKLLLSDSGFYLCAWSLRLAPPETQYFGPGTRLLVL.

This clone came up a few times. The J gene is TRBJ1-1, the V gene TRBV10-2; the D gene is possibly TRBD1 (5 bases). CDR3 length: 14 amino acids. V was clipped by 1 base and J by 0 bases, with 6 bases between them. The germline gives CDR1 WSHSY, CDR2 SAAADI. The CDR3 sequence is CASSEWDLNTEAFF. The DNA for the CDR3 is TGCGCCAGCAGTGAGTGGGACTTGAACACTGAAGCTTTCTTT.

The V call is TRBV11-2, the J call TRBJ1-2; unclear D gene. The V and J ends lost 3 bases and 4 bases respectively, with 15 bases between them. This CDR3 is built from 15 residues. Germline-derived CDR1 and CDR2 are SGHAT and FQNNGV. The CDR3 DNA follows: TGTGCCAGCAGCTTTACGGACTCTCCTTCCTATGGCTACACCTTC. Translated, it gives CASSFTDSPSYGYTF.

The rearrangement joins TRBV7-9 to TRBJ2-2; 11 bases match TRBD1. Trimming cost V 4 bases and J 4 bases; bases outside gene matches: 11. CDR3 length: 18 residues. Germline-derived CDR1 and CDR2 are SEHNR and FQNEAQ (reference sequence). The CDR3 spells CASSSRGRGTGGTGELFF. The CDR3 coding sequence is TGTGCCAGCAGCTCCCGCGGACGGGGGACAGGGGGCACCGGGGAGCTGTTTTTT. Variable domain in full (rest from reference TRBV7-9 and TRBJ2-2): DTGVSQNPRHKITKRGQNVTFRCDPISEHNRLYWYRQTLGQGPEFLTYFQNEAQLEKSRLLSDRFSAERPKGSFSTLEIQRTEQGDSAMYLCASSSRGRGTGGTGELFFGEGSRLTVL.

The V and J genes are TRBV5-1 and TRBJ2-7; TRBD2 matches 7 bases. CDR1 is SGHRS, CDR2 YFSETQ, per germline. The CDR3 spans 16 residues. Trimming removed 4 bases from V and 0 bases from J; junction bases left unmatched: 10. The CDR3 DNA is TGCGCCAGCAGCACCCTAGCGGTCAGGAGCTCCTACGAGCAGTACTTC. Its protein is CASSTLAVRSSYEQYF.